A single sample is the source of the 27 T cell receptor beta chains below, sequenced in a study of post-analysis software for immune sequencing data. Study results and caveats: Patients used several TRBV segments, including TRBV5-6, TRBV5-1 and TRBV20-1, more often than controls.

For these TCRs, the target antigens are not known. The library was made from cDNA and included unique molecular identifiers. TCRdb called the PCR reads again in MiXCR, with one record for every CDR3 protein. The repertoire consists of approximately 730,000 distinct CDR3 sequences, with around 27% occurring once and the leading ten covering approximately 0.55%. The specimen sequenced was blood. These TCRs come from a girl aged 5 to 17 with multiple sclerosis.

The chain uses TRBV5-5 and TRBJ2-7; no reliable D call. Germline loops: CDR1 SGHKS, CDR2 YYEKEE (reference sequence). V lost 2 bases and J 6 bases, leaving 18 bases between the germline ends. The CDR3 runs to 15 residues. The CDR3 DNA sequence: TGTGCCAGCAGCTTTCTTCCTAGGGCAGGTGGCGAGCAGTACTTC. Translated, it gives CASSFLPRAGGEQYF.

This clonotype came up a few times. The CDR3 loop reads CSVVRAGTTYEQYF. The CDR3 nucleotides are TGCAGCGTTGTACGGGCGGGGACCACCTACGAGCAGTACTTC. This chain joins TRBV29-1 and TRBJ2-7; D possibly corresponds to TRBD2 (6 bases). The CDR3 is made up of 14 amino acids. V lost 4 bases and J 2 bases, leaving 15 bases between the germline ends. Germline CDR1 and CDR2: SQVTM and ANQGSEA.

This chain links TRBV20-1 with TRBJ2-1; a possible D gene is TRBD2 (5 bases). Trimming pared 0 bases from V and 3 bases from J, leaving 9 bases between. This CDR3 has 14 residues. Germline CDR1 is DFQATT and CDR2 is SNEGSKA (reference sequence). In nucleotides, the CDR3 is TGCAGTGCTAGAGACGTGACTAACTACAATGAGCAGTTCTTC. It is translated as CSARDVTNYNEQFF.

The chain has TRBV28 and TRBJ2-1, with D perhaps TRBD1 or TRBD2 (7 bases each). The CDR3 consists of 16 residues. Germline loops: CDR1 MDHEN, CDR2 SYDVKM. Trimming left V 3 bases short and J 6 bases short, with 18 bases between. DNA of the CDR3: TGTGCCAGCAGTTTTGTGGAGACAGGGAGGGCCAATGAGCAGTTCTTC. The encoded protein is CASSFVETGRANEQFF.

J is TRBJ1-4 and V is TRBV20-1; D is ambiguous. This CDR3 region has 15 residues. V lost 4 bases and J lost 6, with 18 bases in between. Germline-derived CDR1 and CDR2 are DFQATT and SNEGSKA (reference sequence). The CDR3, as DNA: TGCAGTGCTATCGACGCGGGGATTCCTGATGAAAAACTGTTTTTT. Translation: CSAIDAGIPDEKLFF.

CDR3 nucleotides: TGTGCCAGCAGTTACTCGTTAGCGGGGGGGTTAGGGGGGAATGAGCAGTTCTTC. Translated: CASSYSLAGGLGGNEQFF. The chain uses TRBV6-5 and TRBJ2-1, with 11 bases fitting TRBD2. The CDR3 is 18 residues long. The V segment lost 0 bases and the J segment 7 bases; nucleotides outside the gene matches: 11. Germline values: CDR1 MNHEY, CDR2 SVGAGI.

DNA of the CDR3: TGCAGTGCTAGAGTCTCCGTGGGGGAGGATTCACCCCTCCACTTT. Amino acids: CSARVSVGEDSPLHF. The V call is TRBV20-1, the J call TRBJ1-6; D possibly corresponds to TRBD1 (5 bases). The CDR3 totals 15 residues. The germline V gene encodes CDR1 DFQATT and CDR2 SNEGSKA (reference sequence). V was cut by 1 base and J by 8 bases, with 15 bases left in between.

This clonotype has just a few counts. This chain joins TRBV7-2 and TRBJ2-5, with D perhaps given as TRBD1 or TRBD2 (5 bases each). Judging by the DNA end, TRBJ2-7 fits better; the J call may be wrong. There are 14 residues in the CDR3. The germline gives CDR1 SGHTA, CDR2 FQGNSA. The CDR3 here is CASSAGTRFYEQYF. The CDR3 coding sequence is TGTGCCAGCAGCGCCGGGACCCGCTTCTACGAGCAGTACTTC.

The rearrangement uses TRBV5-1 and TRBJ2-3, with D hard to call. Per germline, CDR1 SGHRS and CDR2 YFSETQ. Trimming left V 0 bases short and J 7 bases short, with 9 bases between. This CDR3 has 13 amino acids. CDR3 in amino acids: CASSLEVVNTQYF. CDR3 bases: TGCGCCAGCAGCTTGGAGGTGGTAAATACGCAGTATTTT.

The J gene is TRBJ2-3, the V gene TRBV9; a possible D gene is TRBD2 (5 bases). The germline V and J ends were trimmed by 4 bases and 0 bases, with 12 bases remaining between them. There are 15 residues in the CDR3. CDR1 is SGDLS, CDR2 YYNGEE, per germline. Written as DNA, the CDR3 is TGTGCCAGCAGCACGATGGGGAGAAGCACAGATACGCAGTATTTT. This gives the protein CASSTMGRSTDTQYF.

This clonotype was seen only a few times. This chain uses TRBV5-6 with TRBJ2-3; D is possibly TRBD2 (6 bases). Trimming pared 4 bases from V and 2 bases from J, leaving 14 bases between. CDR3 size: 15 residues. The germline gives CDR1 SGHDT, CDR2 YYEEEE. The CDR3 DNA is TGTGCCAGCAGCCGGCCGGCGGGAACCACAGATACGCAGTATTTT. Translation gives CASSRPAGTTDTQYF.

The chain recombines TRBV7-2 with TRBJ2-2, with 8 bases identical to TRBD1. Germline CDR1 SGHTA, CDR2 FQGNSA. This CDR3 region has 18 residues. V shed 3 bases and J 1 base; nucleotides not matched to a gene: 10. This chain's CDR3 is CASSLQGAPALNTGELFF. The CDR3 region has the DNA TGTGCCAGCAGCTTGCAGGGGGCGCCGGCACTGAACACCGGGGAGCTGTTTTTT. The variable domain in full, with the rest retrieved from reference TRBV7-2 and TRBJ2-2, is GAGVSQSPSNKVTEKGKDVELRCDPISGHTALYWYRQSLGQGLEFLIYFQGNSAPDKSGLPSDRFSAERTGGSVSTLTIQRTQQEDSAVYLCASSLQGAPALNTGELFFGEGSRLTVL.

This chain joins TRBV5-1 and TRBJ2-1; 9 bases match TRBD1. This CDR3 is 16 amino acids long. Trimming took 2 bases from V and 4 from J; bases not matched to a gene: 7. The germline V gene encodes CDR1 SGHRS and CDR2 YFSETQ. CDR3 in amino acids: CASSLRPGTGYNEQFF. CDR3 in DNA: TGCGCCAGCAGCTTAAGACCCGGGACAGGGTACAATGAGCAGTTCTTC. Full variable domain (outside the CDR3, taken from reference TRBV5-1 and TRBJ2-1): KAGVTQTPRYLIKTRGQQVTLSCSPISGHRSVSWYQQTPGQGLQFLFEYFSETQRNKGNFPGRFSGRQFSNSRSEMNVSTLELGDSALYLCASSLRPGTGYNEQFFGPGTRLTVL.

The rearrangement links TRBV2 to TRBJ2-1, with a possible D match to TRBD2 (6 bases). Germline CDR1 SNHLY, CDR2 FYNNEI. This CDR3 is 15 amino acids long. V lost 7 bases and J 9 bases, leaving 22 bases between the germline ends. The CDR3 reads CASNRLGEVGGEQFF. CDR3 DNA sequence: TGTGCCAGCAATCGACTGGGGGAGGTAGGAGGTGAGCAGTTCTTC.

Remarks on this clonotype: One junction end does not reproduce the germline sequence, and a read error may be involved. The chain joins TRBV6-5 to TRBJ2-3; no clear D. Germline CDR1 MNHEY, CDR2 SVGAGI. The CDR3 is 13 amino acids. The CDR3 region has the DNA TGTACCAGCAGCGACACGTATGTGGATACGCAGTATTTT. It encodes CTSSDTYVDTQYF.

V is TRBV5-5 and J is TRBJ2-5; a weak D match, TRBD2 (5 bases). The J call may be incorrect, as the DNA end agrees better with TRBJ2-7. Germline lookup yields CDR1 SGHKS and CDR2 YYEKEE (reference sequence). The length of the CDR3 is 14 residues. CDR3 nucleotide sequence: TGTGCCAGCAGCTTGGCCCTCGGCGGGCGCGAGCAGTACTTC. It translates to CASSLALGGREQYF.

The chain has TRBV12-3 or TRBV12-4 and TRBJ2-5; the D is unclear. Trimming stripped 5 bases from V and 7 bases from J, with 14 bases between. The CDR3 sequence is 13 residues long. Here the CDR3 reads CASSPGPKPTQYF. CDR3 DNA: TGTGCCAGCAGTCCCGGACCCAAGCCGACCCAGTACTTC.

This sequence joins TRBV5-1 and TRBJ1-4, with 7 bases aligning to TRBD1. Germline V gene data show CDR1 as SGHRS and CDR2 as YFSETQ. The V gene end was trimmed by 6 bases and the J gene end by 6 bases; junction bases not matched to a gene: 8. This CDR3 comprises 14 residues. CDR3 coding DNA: TGCGCCAGCACCTGGACAGGTCGGGATGAAAAACTGTTTTTT. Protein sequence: CASTWTGRDEKLFF.

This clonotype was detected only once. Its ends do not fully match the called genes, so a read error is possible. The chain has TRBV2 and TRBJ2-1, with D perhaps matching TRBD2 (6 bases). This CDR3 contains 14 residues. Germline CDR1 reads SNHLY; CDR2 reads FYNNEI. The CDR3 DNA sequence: TGTGCCAGCAGGGTGCGGGGCTCCTCCAATGAGCAGTTCTTC. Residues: CASRVRGSSNEQFF.

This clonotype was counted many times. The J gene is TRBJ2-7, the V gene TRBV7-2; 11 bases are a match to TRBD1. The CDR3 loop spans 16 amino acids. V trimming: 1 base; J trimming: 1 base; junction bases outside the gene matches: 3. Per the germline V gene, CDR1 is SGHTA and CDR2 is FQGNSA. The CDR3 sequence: CASSLGGQGGSYEQYF. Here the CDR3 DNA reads TGTGCCAGCAGCTTAGGGGGACAGGGGGGGTCCTACGAGCAGTACTTC.

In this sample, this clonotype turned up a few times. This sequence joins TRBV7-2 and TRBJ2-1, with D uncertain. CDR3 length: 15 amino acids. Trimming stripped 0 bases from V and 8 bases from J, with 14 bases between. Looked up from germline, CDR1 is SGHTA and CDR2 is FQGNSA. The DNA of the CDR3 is TGTGCCAGCAGCTTAGCCCCCGCTCGGAAGTATGAGCAGTTCTTC. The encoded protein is CASSLAPARKYEQFF.

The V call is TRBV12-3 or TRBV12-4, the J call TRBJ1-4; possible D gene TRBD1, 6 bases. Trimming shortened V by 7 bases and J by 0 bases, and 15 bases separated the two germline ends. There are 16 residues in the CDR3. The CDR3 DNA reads TGTGCCAGCATCAAATTCTCAGGGGCAACTAATGAAAAACTGTTTTTT. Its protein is CASIKFSGATNEKLFF.

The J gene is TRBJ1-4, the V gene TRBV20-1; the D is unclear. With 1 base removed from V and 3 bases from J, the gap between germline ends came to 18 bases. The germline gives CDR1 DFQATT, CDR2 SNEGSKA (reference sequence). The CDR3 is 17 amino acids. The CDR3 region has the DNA TGCAGTGCTAGAGGTTATACCAGTTTCTTCGCTAATGAAAAACTGTTTTTT. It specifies CSARGYTSFFANEKLFF.

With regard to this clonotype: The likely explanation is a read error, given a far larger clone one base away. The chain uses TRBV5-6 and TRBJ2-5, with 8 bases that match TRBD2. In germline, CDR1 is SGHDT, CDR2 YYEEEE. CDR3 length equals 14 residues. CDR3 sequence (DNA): TGTGCCAGCAGCTTGGCGGGGGGGCAGGAGACCCACTACTTC. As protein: CASSLAGGQETHYF.

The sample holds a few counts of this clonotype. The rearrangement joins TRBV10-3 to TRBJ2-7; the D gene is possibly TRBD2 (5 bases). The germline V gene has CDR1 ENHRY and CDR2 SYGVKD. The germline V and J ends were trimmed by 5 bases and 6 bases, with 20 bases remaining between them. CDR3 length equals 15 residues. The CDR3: CAISTSGPSPGEQYF. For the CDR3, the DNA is TGTGCCATCAGTACAAGCGGACCCTCCCCGGGCGAGCAGTACTTC.

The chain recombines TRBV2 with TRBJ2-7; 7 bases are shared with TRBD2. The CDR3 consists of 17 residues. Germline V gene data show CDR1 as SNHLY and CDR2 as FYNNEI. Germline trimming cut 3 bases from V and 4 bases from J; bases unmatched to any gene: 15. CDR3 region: CASSESRGPGGVYEQYF. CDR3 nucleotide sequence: TGTGCCAGCAGTGAGAGTCGGGGACCGGGGGGTGTTTACGAGCAGTACTTC.

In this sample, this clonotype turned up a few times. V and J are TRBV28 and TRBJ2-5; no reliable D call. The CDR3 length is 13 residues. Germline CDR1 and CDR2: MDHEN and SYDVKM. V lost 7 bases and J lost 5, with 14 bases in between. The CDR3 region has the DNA TGTGCCAGCAACCAGGTGGCCCCCGAGACCCAGTACTTC. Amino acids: CASNQVAPETQYF. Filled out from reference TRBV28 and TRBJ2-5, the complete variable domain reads DVKVTQSSRYLVKRTGEKVFLECVQDMDHENMFWYRQDPGLGLRLIYFSYDVKMKEKGDIPEGYSVSREKKERFSLILESASTNQTSMYLCASNQVAPETQYFGPGTRLLVL.